A few counts support the clone carrying this TCR beta chain. The antigen is not known. This entry comes from a study of CD8 T cells in ankylosing spondylitis. This CDR3 is built from 15 residues. The germline V gene encodes CDR1 KGHSH and CDR2 LQKENI. Germline trimming cut 3 bases from V and 5 bases from J; bases unmatched to any gene: 4. Overall study results and limits: Apparently characteristic of ankylosing spondylitis blood was a TCR beta motif (about eight highly homologous variants).

TCRdb re-derived calls from the 5' RACE reads in MiXCR, one entry per CDR3 protein. The sample has around 770,000 distinct CDR3 sequences; around 11% are singletons. The sequence came from a male donor with ankylosing spondylitis. Sequencing was carried out using blood, either unsorted or a sorted T cell fraction (not recorded which). This rearrangement joins TRBV18 to TRBJ1-5; 10 bases are a match to TRBD1. The CDR3: CASSPLTGGDQPQHF. CDR3 nucleotide sequence: TGTGCCAGCTCACCCTTGACAGGGGGCGATCAGCCCCAGCATTTT.